The 5 T cell receptor beta chains below all came from one sample that was sequenced in a study of T cell repertoires and HLA-DP antigens. Produced via immunoSEQ multiplex PCR; TCRdb's table is partial and in-frame only. In the table there are approximately 100,000 clones, around nine tenths of which are singletons. These TCRs' antigens remain unknown. The specimen sequenced was CD4+ T cells from PBMCs. Source of these receptors: a man aged 45 to 65 in good health and CMV-seronegative.

The gene calls are TRBV27 and TRBJ1-5; TRBD1 is a possible D gene (6 bases). This CDR3 spans 15 amino acids. The germline gives CDR1 MNHEY, CDR2 SMNVEV (reference sequence). Trimming left V 5 bases short and J 4 bases short, with 15 bases between. The CDR3, as DNA: TGTGCCAGCAGTGGCCCATCGGGGACAAATCAGCCCCAGCATTTT. Translated: CASSGPSGTNQPQHF.

V and J are TRBV5-1 and TRBJ2-3, with 8 bases lining up with TRBD1. The germline CDR1 and CDR2 sequences are SGHRS and YFSETQ. This CDR3 is 14 amino acids long. V trimming: 0 bases; J trimming: 4 bases; junction bases outside the gene matches: 1. The DNA of the CDR3 is TGCGCCAGCAGCTTGGGGACAGGGCCAGATACGCAGTATTTT. Protein sequence: CASSLGTGPDTQYF. Full variable domain (outside the CDR3, taken from reference TRBV5-1 and TRBJ2-3): KAGVTQTPRYLIKTRGQQVTLSCSPISGHRSVSWYQQTPGQGLQFLFEYFSETQRNKGNFPGRFSGRQFSNSRSEMNVSTLELGDSALYLCASSLGTGPDTQYFGPGTRLTVL.

This clone was counted once. The chain is built from TRBV11-2 and TRBJ1-6; maybe TRBD1 (5 bases). This CDR3 has 13 amino acids. V was clipped by 7 bases and J by 14 bases, with 18 bases between them. Germline V CDR1 and CDR2: SGHAT, FQNNGV. This CDR3 reads CASTNLEGRTLHF. The CDR3 DNA sequence: TGTGCCAGCACCAACCTAGAGGGGCGGACCCTCCACTTT.

CDR3 coding DNA: TGCAGCGTCCACTGGCGGGAGACCACAGATACGCAGTATTTT. This sequence encodes CSVHWRETTDTQYF. The genes are TRBV29-1 and TRBJ2-3, with 7 bases aligning to TRBD2. The CDR3 covers 14 residues. Trimming took 6 bases from V and 2 from J; bases not matched to a gene: 8. CDR1 is SQVTM and CDR2 is ANQGSEA in the germline V gene.

Worth noting for this clone: The junction and the germline gene differ at one end; a read error may be behind it. The chain has TRBV7-7 and TRBJ2-1; TRBD1 is a possible D gene (5 bases). The CDR3 sequence is 14 residues long. Germline V CDR1 and CDR2: SSHAT, FNYEAQ (reference sequence). The CDR3 region has the DNA TGTGCTAGCAGCTTAGCTGGCAGGGTAAATGAGCAGTTCTTC. Amino acids: CASSLAGRVNEQFF.